These 30 T cell receptor beta chains originate from one sample sequenced in a study of cytomegalovirus exposure and HLA in healthy donors. PCR involved 60 Vbeta and 13 Jbeta primers. Assay used: immunoSEQ multiplex PCR; TCRdb lists only in-frame clones, some missing. This sample contains 150,000 to 200,000 clones. Sequenced material: PBMCs. The receptors come from an older woman in good health and CMV-seronegative.

V is TRBV30 and J is TRBJ2-1; the match to TRBD1 covers 9 bases. CDR1 is GTSNPN, CDR2 SVGIG, per germline (reference sequence). J was trimmed by 7 bases and V by 0 bases; bases with no gene match: 1. This CDR3 has 13 residues. The CDR3, as DNA: TGTGCCTGGAGTGTGGGGACAGGGAATGAGCAGTTCTTC. Its protein product is CAWSVGTGNEQFF.

The rearrangement links TRBV11-2 to TRBJ2-7, with 13 bases matching TRBD2. V shed 4 bases, J shed 1 base, and the junction held 4 bases outside the gene matches. CDR3 length: 16 amino acids. CDR1 and CDR2 (germline): SGHAT, FQNNGV. As DNA, the CDR3 is TGTGCCAGCAGCTGGGGACTAGCGGGGTATTCCTACGAGCAGTACTTC. Its protein is CASSWGLAGYSYEQYF.

The chain has TRBV15 and TRBJ1-2, with a possible D match to TRBD1 (5 bases). Per the germline V gene, CDR1 is LNHNV and CDR2 is YYDKDF (reference sequence). The CDR3 has 16 amino acids. The V gene lost 9 bases and the J gene lost 5 bases, with 25 bases spanning the gap. In nucleotides, the CDR3 is TGTGCCACGAACGGGGGGATTACAAGGAATTTGTATGGCTACACCTTC. Encoded protein: CATNGGITRNLYGYTF. Using reference TRBV15 and TRBJ1-2 for the parts outside the CDR3, the full variable domain is DAMVIQNPRYQVTQFGKPVTLSCSQTLNHNVMYWYQQKSSQAPKLLFHYYDKDFNNEADTPDNFQSRRPNTSFCFLDIRSPGLGDTAMYLCATNGGITRNLYGYTFGSGTRLTVV.

CDR3 in DNA: TGCGCCAGCAGCGCCCCCGGGACTTTTCGGCCCTACGAGCAGTACTTC. Protein product: CASSAPGTFRPYEQYF. The chain links TRBV5-1 to TRBJ2-7; possible D gene TRBD2, 6 bases. This CDR3 comprises 16 residues. V shed 4 bases and J shed 2 bases, with 19 bases lying between them. Germline V gene lookup returns CDR1 SGHRS and CDR2 YFSETQ.

The V gene is TRBV6-5, the J gene TRBJ1-5; 9 nucleotides match TRBD1. The ends lost 6 bases at V and 1 base at J; junction bases unmatched: 4. Germline lookup yields CDR1 MNHEY and CDR2 SVGAGI. CDR3 length equals 15 residues. The CDR3 reads CASSRQGVSNQPQHF. The CDR3 bases are TGTGCCAGCAGCCGACAGGGGGTGAGCAATCAGCCCCAGCATTTT.

The rearrangement links TRBV27 to TRBJ2-3; D call uncertain. Germline CDR1 MNHEY, CDR2 SMNVEV (reference sequence). CDR3 size: 16 residues. Deletions cut 6 bases from V and 2 bases from J, with 18 bases between. CDR3 sequence reads: CASSEFIFTDTDTQYF. CDR3 coding DNA: TGTGCCAGCAGCGAGTTTATTTTTACAGACACAGATACGCAGTATTTT.

The rearrangement uses TRBV2 and TRBJ1-1; D may be TRBD1 (6 bases). The CDR3 sequence is 13 residues long. The germline gives CDR1 SNHLY, CDR2 FYNNEI. Trimming shortened V by 6 bases and J by 0 bases, and 8 bases separated the two germline ends. Here the CDR3 reads CASRDRLNTEAFF. The CDR3 DNA is TGTGCCAGCAGAGACAGGTTGAACACTGAAGCTTTCTTT. The full variable domain, with the rest looked up from reference TRBV2 and TRBJ1-1, is EPEVTQTPSHQVTQMGQEVILRCVPISNHLYFYWYRQILGQKVEFLVSFYNNEISEKSEIFDDQFSVERPDGSNFTLKIRSTKLEDSAMYFCASRDRLNTEAFFGQGTRLTVV.

The rearrangement uses TRBV5-4 and TRBJ1-4; the D gene is possibly TRBD1 (6 bases). The length of the CDR3 is 16 residues. Germline assignment: CDR1 SGHNT and CDR2 YYREEE (reference sequence). The ends were cut back, 0 bases at V and 3 bases at J, with 12 bases in the middle. In DNA, the CDR3 is TGTGCCAGCAGCTTGGGGGCGACAGGAGCTAATGAAAAACTGTTTTTT. Translated: CASSLGATGANEKLFF.

The genes are TRBV5-1 and TRBJ2-2; TRBD1 matches 12 bases. V lost 0 bases, J lost 9 bases, and 3 bases stayed unmatched. Germline values: CDR1 SGHRS, CDR2 YFSETQ. The CDR3 is 15 residues long. CDR3 region: CASSLAGQGAWELFF. The CDR3 DNA reads TGCGCCAGCAGCTTGGCGGGACAGGGGGCATGGGAGCTGTTTTTT.

The rearrangement joins TRBV5-1 to TRBJ2-3, with 11 positions matching TRBD2. CDR1 SGHRS and CDR2 YFSETQ come from the germline V gene. The CDR3 sequence is 18 residues long. Trimming took 4 bases from V and 0 from J; bases not matched to a gene: 10. As DNA, the CDR3 is TGCGCCAGCAGCGTTACCTTAGCGGGAGGGATGAGCACAGATACGCAGTATTTT. Residues: CASSVTLAGGMSTDTQYF.

Here the CDR3 reads CASSSGLAGARKQYEQYF. Written as DNA, the CDR3 is TGTGCCAGCTCATCGGGACTAGCGGGGGCCCGCAAGCAATACGAGCAGTACTTC. This sequence joins TRBV18 and TRBJ2-7, with 14 nucleotides matching TRBD2. CDR1 and CDR2 from the germline V gene are KGHSH and LQKENI. The trim removed 5 bases at V and 4 bases at J, leaving 13 bases unmatched. The CDR3 runs 18 residues.

The chain couples TRBV5-4 to TRBJ1-4, with unresolved D. Germline assignment: CDR1 SGHNT and CDR2 YYREEE (reference sequence). The CDR3 is 16 residues long. Trimming removed 0 bases from V and 0 bases from J, with 9 bases in between. The CDR3 is CASSLGGYATNEKLFF. CDR3 DNA: TGTGCCAGCAGCTTGGGAGGTTACGCAACTAATGAAAAACTGTTTTTT.

The CDR3 loop is CASSVKLVRSNEQFF. CDR3 coding DNA: TGTGCCAGCAGTGTGAAACTAGTTAGATCCAATGAGCAGTTCTTC. This chain connects TRBV6-1 to TRBJ2-1; tentative D call: TRBD2 (5 bases). V was pared by 4 bases and J by 6 bases, with 16 bases between. Germline CDR1 and CDR2: MNHNS and SASEGT. The CDR3 extends over 15 amino acids.

This chain connects TRBV30 to TRBJ2-2, with TRBD1 matching over 11 bases. The germline gives CDR1 GTSNPN, CDR2 SVGIG (reference sequence). The CDR3 totals 14 residues. J was trimmed by 5 bases and V by 3 bases; bases with no gene match: 2. The CDR3 protein is CAWSGTGGTGELFF. In DNA form, the CDR3 reads TGTGCCTGGAGCGGGACAGGGGGGACCGGGGAGCTGTTTTTT.

The chain couples TRBV6-6 to TRBJ2-1, with D unresolved. Trimming removed 0 bases at V and 3 bases at J, with 6 bases between. This CDR3 is 14 amino acids long. Germline loops: CDR1 MNHNY, CDR2 SVGAGI (reference sequence). The CDR3 nucleotides are TGTGCCAGCAGTTACTCGCTAGACTACAATGAGCAGTTCTTC. It translates to CASSYSLDYNEQFF.

This chain links TRBV19 with TRBJ1-2, with D possibly matching TRBD1 (6 bases). The germline gives CDR1 LNHDA, CDR2 SQIVND (reference sequence). V was trimmed by 5 bases and J by 7 bases, leaving 14 bases between them. The CDR3 is 13 amino acids. The CDR3 spells CASSVQRGSGYTF. DNA for the CDR3: TGTGCCAGTAGTGTACAGAGGGGGTCTGGCTACACCTTC.

The V and J genes are TRBV25-1 and TRBJ1-2, with a weak D call TRBD1 (5 bases). Trimming pared 2 bases from V and 4 bases from J, leaving 14 bases between. Germline V gene lookup returns CDR1 MGHDK and CDR2 SYGVNS. CDR3 size: 15 residues. CDR3 sequence: CASSEPGEGSYGYTF. Here the CDR3 DNA reads TGTGCCAGCAGTGAACCCGGGGAGGGGAGCTATGGCTACACCTTC.

The chain has TRBV9 and TRBJ2-2, with 7 positions matching TRBD1. Germline V lookup: CDR1 SGDLS, CDR2 YYNGEE. The J segment lost 4 bases and the V segment lost 4 bases, leaving 4 bases of the junction unmatched. The CDR3 totals 14 residues. The CDR3 region has the DNA TGTGCCAGCAGCCCCCGGACAGGCACCGGGGAGCTGTTTTTT. This translates into CASSPRTGTGELFF.

J is TRBJ1-5 and V is TRBV6-1; unclear D gene. The CDR3 contains 14 residues. The germline gives CDR1 MNHNS, CDR2 SASEGT. V was clipped by 5 bases and J by 5 bases, with 13 bases between them. CDR3: CASSPWVGDQPQHF. The CDR3 DNA follows: TGTGCCAGCAGTCCCTGGGTCGGAGATCAGCCCCAGCATTTT.

This chain links TRBV7-3 with TRBJ2-1; the match to TRBD2 covers 12 bases. Germline CDR1 SGHTA, CDR2 FQGTGA. V lost 4 bases and J lost 0; bases outside the gene matches: 4. The CDR3 spans 17 residues. The CDR3 protein is CASSSTSGRSSYNEQFF. CDR3 nucleotide sequence: TGTGCCAGCAGCTCCACTAGCGGGAGGAGCTCCTACAATGAGCAGTTCTTC.

The rearrangement links TRBV4-1 to TRBJ1-2; 10 nucleotides line up with TRBD1. The CDR3 is 16 residues long. Germline V CDR1 and CDR2: MGHRA, YSYEKL. V was pared by 4 bases and J by 5 bases, with 10 bases of the junction left unmatched. The CDR3, as DNA: TGCGCCAGCAGCCCCGACCGGGACAGGGGATTTTATGGCTACACCTTC. Amino acid sequence: CASSPDRDRGFYGYTF.

The chain links TRBV7-2 to TRBJ2-7; D perhaps matches TRBD2 (6 bases). Germline V gene lookup returns CDR1 SGHTA and CDR2 FQGNSA. V lost 4 bases, J lost 5 bases, and 18 bases lay in between. The CDR3 contains 15 residues. The CDR3 DNA reads TGTGCCAGCAGCTCCACCCGGGAGCAGTGGAACGAGCAGTACTTC. Its protein product is CASSSTREQWNEQYF.

The chain employs TRBV28 and TRBJ1-5; 11 nucleotides line up with TRBD1. J lost 5 bases, V lost 5 bases, and 5 bases had no gene match. Germline V lookup: CDR1 MDHEN, CDR2 SYDVKM. CDR3 length: 15 amino acids. The CDR3 nucleotides read TGTGCCAGCAGTCCTTCGGACAGGGGGCATCAGCCCCAGCATTTT. This codes for CASSPSDRGHQPQHF.

The chain uses TRBV10-1 and TRBJ2-3, with 8 bases matching TRBD1. With V trimmed by 0 bases and J by 1 base, 3 bases remained unmatched. CDR3 size: 16 residues. CDR1 is WNHNN and CDR2 is SYGVQD in the germline V gene (reference sequence). This CDR3 is CASSESETGGTDTQYF. CDR3 nucleotide sequence: TGCGCCAGCAGTGAGTCCGAGACAGGGGGCACAGATACGCAGTATTTT.

V is TRBV5-4 and J is TRBJ1-2; no clear D. The germline V and J ends were trimmed by 0 bases and 10 bases, with 10 bases remaining between them. From germline, CDR1 is SGHNT and CDR2 YYREEE (reference sequence). The CDR3 is 12 amino acids. The CDR3 bases are TGTGCCAGCAGCTTGGAAACTCTCCTCTACACCTTC. This codes for CASSLETLLYTF.

The chain carries TRBV10-1 and TRBJ1-1; the match to TRBD1 covers 7 bases. CDR1 WNHNN and CDR2 SYGVQD come from the germline V gene (reference sequence). This CDR3 comprises 14 residues. V was clipped by 0 bases and J by 9 bases; unmatched bases: 7. This CDR3 is CASSESGTGEKAFF. CDR3 DNA sequence: TGCGCCAGCAGTGAGTCGGGAACAGGGGAAAAAGCTTTCTTT.

The gene calls are TRBV7-2 and TRBJ1-2; the match to TRBD1 covers 7 bases. Germline V gene sequence: CDR1 SGHTA, CDR2 FQGNSA. V gave up 1 base and J gave up 1 base; unmatched junction bases: 3. The CDR3 runs 15 residues. This CDR3 is CASSLVAGGNYGYTF. In DNA form, the CDR3 reads TGTGCCAGCAGCTTAGTTGCAGGGGGTAACTATGGCTACACCTTC.

This chain's CDR3 is CASSRQGSLNYGYTF. CDR3 sequence (DNA): TGTGCCAGCAGCAGACAGGGTTCCCTAAACTATGGCTACACCTTC. V gene TRBV11-2 combines with J gene TRBJ1-2; 7 nucleotides match TRBD1. V shed 5 bases and J 2 bases; nucleotides not matched to a gene: 8. The CDR3 length is 15 residues. Germline CDR1 SGHAT, CDR2 FQNNGV.

The chain employs TRBV30 and TRBJ2-1, with 15 nucleotides matching TRBD2. Trimming took 2 bases from V and 15 from J; bases not matched to a gene: 8. CDR3 length: 14 amino acids. Germline CDR1 is GTSNPN and CDR2 is SVGIG (reference sequence). This CDR3 reads CAWSPGTSGRLRFF. DNA of the CDR3: TGTGCCTGGAGTCCCGGGACTAGCGGGAGGTTACGGTTCTTC.

The V call is TRBV6-6, the J call TRBJ2-1, with TRBD1 as a possible D gene (5 bases). The CDR3 loop spans 12 amino acids. Germline loops: CDR1 MNHNY, CDR2 SVGAGI (reference sequence). V dropped 6 bases and J dropped 9 bases, with 12 bases sitting between them. CDR3 region: CASSQGGVEQFF. CDR3 sequence (DNA): TGTGCCAGCAGCCAGGGTGGTGTTGAGCAGTTCTTC.